These 21 T cell receptor beta chains came from one sample sequenced in a study of blood T cell repertoires in COVID-19. Clones were read by immunoSEQ multiplex PCR, and TCRdb kept only the in-frame ones, dropping some. The data show about 160,000 clones, with 70% to 80% seen just once and 8.1% held by the top ten. The sample taken for sequencing was peripheral blood. The receptors shown here come from a woman aged 55-69 years with COVID-19, enrolled during active disease.

V and J are TRBV9 and TRBJ2-5, with 8 positions matching TRBD1. V lost 5 bases, J lost 5 bases, and 14 bases stayed unmatched. There are 16 residues in the CDR3. Germline values: CDR1 SGDLS, CDR2 YYNGEE. CDR3 residues: CASSRNSQGDGETQYF. CDR3 coding DNA: TGTGCCAGCAGTCGAAATTCACAGGGGGACGGGGAGACCCAGTACTTC.

This clone was picked up a small number of times. This chain connects TRBV19 to TRBJ1-2, with no clear D. This CDR3 is built from 14 residues. Germline V lookup: CDR1 LNHDA, CDR2 SQIVND (reference sequence). V lost 0 bases and J lost 7, with 12 bases in between. CDR3 DNA: TGTGCCAGTAGTATAGATAGAGGACTTCTTGGCTACACCTTC. Its translation: CASSIDRGLLGYTF.

This clone was observed once. J is TRBJ1-3 and V is TRBV9, with 9 bases that match TRBD1. CDR1 SGDLS and CDR2 YYNGEE come from the germline V gene. The V gene end was trimmed by 4 bases and the J gene end by 7 bases; junction bases not matched to a gene: 6. This CDR3 contains 14 residues. Here the CDR3 DNA reads TGTGCCAGCAGCCCGGGACAGGGAAGCAACACCATATATTTT. It is translated as CASSPGQGSNTIYF. Full variable domain (outside the CDR3, taken from reference TRBV9 and TRBJ1-3): DSGVTQTPKHLITATGQRVTLRCSPRSGDLSVYWYQQSLDQGLQFLIQYYNGEERAKGNILERFSAQQFPDLHSELNLSSLELGDSALYFCASSPGQGSNTIYFGEGSWLTVV.

V is TRBV28 and J is TRBJ2-3; the match to TRBD2 covers 11 bases. The germline V gene has CDR1 MDHEN and CDR2 SYDVKM. V was pared by 4 bases and J by 4 bases, with 7 bases of the junction left unmatched. This CDR3 has 16 amino acids. The chain's CDR3 is CASSSSSGRRADTQYF. The CDR3 coding sequence is TGTGCCAGCAGTTCTTCTAGCGGGAGGAGGGCAGATACGCAGTATTTT.

This chain connects TRBV11-1 to TRBJ1-6; D is uncertain. Germline CDR1 and CDR2: SGHAT and FQDESV (reference sequence). The CDR3 runs 15 residues. V was clipped by 4 bases and J by 7 bases, with 14 bases between them. In nucleotides, the CDR3 is TGTGCCAGCAGCTGGGCCGCCCTTGGGAATTCACCCCTCCACTTT. Protein sequence: CASSWAALGNSPLHF.

In nucleotides, the CDR3 is TGCAGTGCTAGTCCATGGGAGGACGGGAACACTGAAGCTTTCTTT. This translates into CSASPWEDGNTEAFF. The chain is built from TRBV20-1 and TRBJ1-1; no clear D gene. V gave up 3 bases and J gave up 1 base, with 15 bases separating them. Germline-derived CDR1 and CDR2 are DFQATT and SNEGSKA (reference sequence). This CDR3 is built from 15 residues.

The V call is TRBV5-8, the J call TRBJ2-3; D is possibly TRBD2 (5 bases). The CDR3 spans 16 residues. V dropped 0 bases and J dropped 1 base, with 12 bases sitting between them. The V gene's germline CDR1 is SGHTS and CDR2 YDEGEE. CDR3 region: CASSLVQPGGTDTQYF. DNA for the CDR3: TGTGCCAGCAGCTTGGTGCAGCCCGGGGGCACAGATACGCAGTATTTT.

The chain couples TRBV18 to TRBJ2-7; D perhaps matches TRBD2 (5 bases). The CDR3 spans 13 residues. V was clipped by 2 bases and J by 7 bases, with 12 bases between them. From germline, CDR1 is KGHSH and CDR2 LQKENI. CDR3 in amino acids: CASSPKETGEQYV. The CDR3 DNA reads TGTGCCAGCTCACCAAAAGAAACGGGAGAGCAGTACGTC.

V and J are TRBV19 and TRBJ2-4, with 7 positions matching TRBD2. The V gene's germline CDR1 is LNHDA and CDR2 SQIVND (reference sequence). V lost 9 bases and J lost 5; bases outside the gene matches: 7. The CDR3 sequence is 13 residues long. The CDR3 region has the DNA TGTGCCAGCGGCGGGAGAGAGGAAAACATTCAGTACTTC. It translates to CASGGREENIQYF.

V gene TRBV11-1 combines with J gene TRBJ2-5; 9 nucleotides align to TRBD2. Germline CDR1 is SGHAT and CDR2 is FQDESV (reference sequence). J gave up 5 bases and V 6 bases, and 7 bases lay outside the gene matches. There are 14 residues in the CDR3. The CDR3 DNA reads as TGTGCCAGCAGTCATAGCGGGGGTAGTGAGACCCAGTACTTC. Protein sequence: CASSHSGGSETQYF.

This sequence joins TRBV6-1 and TRBJ1-2, with 8 bases identical to TRBD1. The CDR3 sequence is 17 residues long. With V trimmed by 0 bases and J by 5 bases, 11 bases remained unmatched. CDR1 and CDR2 from the germline V gene are MNHNS and SASEGT. The chain's CDR3 is CASSEAQGGTGGYGYTF. The CDR3 DNA is TGTGCCAGCAGTGAAGCTCAAGGGGGGACAGGCGGTTATGGCTACACCTTC.

The chain combines TRBV18 with TRBJ2-3, with D possibly being TRBD1 (6 bases). The germline CDR1 and CDR2 sequences are KGHSH and LQKENI. The CDR3 has 17 residues. Trimming took 6 bases from V and 1 from J, leaving 20 bases between them. The CDR3 region has the DNA TGTGCCAGCTCCCCCCGGACAGCCGCTAGTGGCACAGATACGCAGTATTTT. It codes for CASSPRTAASGTDTQYF.

This clone was observed a handful of times. V is TRBV3-1 (or the pseudogene TRBV3-2) and J is TRBJ2-7; the match to TRBD1 covers 9 bases. This CDR3 has 13 residues. After removal of 3 bases from V and 4 bases from J, the junction contained 1 base not matched to a gene. From germline, CDR1 is LGHDT and CDR2 YNNKEL (reference sequence). The CDR3 reads CASSHGTGYEQYF. The CDR3, as DNA: TGTGCCAGCAGCCATGGGACAGGGTACGAGCAGTACTTC.

The CDR3 is CASSLFLGLGGETQYF. CDR3 in DNA: TGTGCCAGCAGCTTATTTCTGGGACTAGGGGGGGAGACCCAGTACTTC. The chain employs TRBV5-8 and TRBJ2-5; TRBD2 matches 8 bases. J lost 5 bases, V lost 2 bases, and 11 bases had no gene match. The germline V gene encodes CDR1 SGHTS and CDR2 YDEGEE. CDR3 length: 16 residues.

This clone came up a few times. CDR3 protein: CASSQGNGRAQETQYF. As DNA, the CDR3 is TGCGCCAGCAGCCAAGGTAACGGGAGGGCACAAGAGACCCAGTACTTC. V and J are TRBV4-1 and TRBJ2-5; 8 positions match TRBD2. The CDR3 extends over 16 amino acids. The germline gives CDR1 MGHRA, CDR2 YSYEKL. Trimming removed 1 base from V and 2 bases from J; junction bases left unmatched: 6.

J is TRBJ1-5 and V is TRBV19, with TRBD1 matching 9 bases. Looked up from germline, CDR1 is LNHDA and CDR2 is SQIVND (reference sequence). The CDR3 totals 13 residues. Trimming took 7 bases from V and 6 from J; bases not matched to a gene: 4. The CDR3 nucleotides read TGTGCCAGTACAACAGGGGGCCGTCAGCCCCAGCATTTT. Amino acids: CASTTGGRQPQHF.

This clone was detected a few times. The chain is built from TRBV6-5 and TRBJ2-5; TRBD2 aligns across 12 bases. Germline-derived CDR1 and CDR2 are MNHEY and SVGAGI. J lost 7 bases, V lost 6 bases, and 9 bases had no gene match. This CDR3 has 15 amino acids. CDR3 in amino acids: CASRPSGGGRGTQYF. CDR3 DNA: TGTGCCAGCAGGCCTAGCGGGGGGGGACGAGGGACCCAGTACTTC.

The chain employs TRBV5-1 and TRBJ1-1, with 8 bases that match TRBD1. The trim removed 5 bases at V and 1 base at J, leaving 4 bases unmatched. Germline V gene lookup returns CDR1 SGHRS and CDR2 YFSETQ. The CDR3 totals 14 residues. The CDR3 sequence is CASRSGTGNTEAFF. The CDR3 nucleotides read TGCGCCAGCAGGTCCGGGACAGGGAACACTGAAGCTTTCTTT. Using reference TRBV5-1 and TRBJ1-1 for the parts outside the CDR3, the full variable domain is KAGVTQTPRYLIKTRGQQVTLSCSPISGHRSVSWYQQTPGQGLQFLFEYFSETQRNKGNFPGRFSGRQFSNSRSEMNVSTLELGDSALYLCASRSGTGNTEAFFGQGTRLTVV.

The chain recombines TRBV7-3 with TRBJ2-1, with D tentatively TRBD1 (5 bases). The V gene's germline CDR1 is SGHTA and CDR2 FQGTGA. Trimming took 0 bases from V and 2 from J, leaving 14 bases between them. The CDR3 covers 17 residues. The CDR3 DNA reads TGTGCCAGCAGCTTAACGTCTCCTAGGGGCACCTACAATGAGCAGTTCTTC. Its protein is CASSLTSPRGTYNEQFF.

CDR3: CASSANPGQGRGEQYV. CDR3 nucleotides: TGCGCCAGCAGTGCGAACCCGGGACAGGGAAGGGGCGAGCAGTACGTC. The J gene is TRBJ2-7, the V gene TRBV10-2; 9 nucleotides match TRBD1. V lost 4 bases to trimming and J lost 6 bases; unmatched junction nucleotides: 13. CDR1 is WSHSY, CDR2 SAAADI, per germline. CDR3 length: 16 residues.

The V call is TRBV7-2, the J call TRBJ2-6; possible D gene TRBD2, 5 bases. V lost 3 bases and J 2 bases, leaving 11 bases between the germline ends. In germline, CDR1 is SGHTA, CDR2 FQGNSA. The CDR3 contains 16 residues. CDR3 region: CASSFGVSAGANVLTF. The CDR3 bases are TGTGCCAGCAGCTTCGGGGTCTCGGCTGGGGCCAACGTCCTGACTTTC.